These T cell receptor beta chains were read from a single sample in a study of blood T cell repertoires in COVID-19. Here immunoSEQ multiplex PCR was the method, and the copy in TCRdb shows in-frame clones only, minus some. The table has 150,000 or so clones, around 67% seen once. Sequenced sample: peripheral blood. The receptor set was obtained from a woman older than 75 with acute or convalescent COVID-19. Both conserved end residues are part of each CDR3. D genes are given only for firm matches. Size is omitted from some rows. Given values are once, few, many or a class for expanded clones.

V gene: TRBV28; D gene: NA; clone size: once; J gene: TRBJ2-2; CDR3 protein: CASSLRRGQLRGTGELFF; CDR3 DNA: TGTGCCAGCAGTTTACGTCGTGGACAGTTAAGGGGCACCGGGGAGCTGTTTTTT
V gene: TRBV28; D gene: NA; clone size: NA; J gene: TRBJ2-1; CDR3 protein: CATGQYNEQFF; CDR3 DNA: TGTGCCACCGGACAGTACAATGAGCAGTTCTTC
V gene: TRBV18; D gene: TRBD2; clone size: NA; J gene: TRBJ2-2; CDR3 protein: CASSLTSGANTGELFF; CDR3 DNA: TGTGCCAGCTCACTGACTAGCGGAGCTAACACCGGGGAGCTGTTTTTT
V gene: TRBV7-3; D gene: TRBD2; clone size: NA; J gene: TRBJ2-1; CDR3 protein: CASSLARGGNEQFF; CDR3 DNA: TGTGCCAGCAGCTTAGCACGGGGGGGCAATGAGCAGTTCTTC
V gene: TRBV5-5; D gene: NA; clone size: NA; J gene: TRBJ1-2; CDR3 protein: CASSFPQGHYGYTF; CDR3 DNA: TGTGCCAGCAGCTTCCCACAGGGACACTATGGCTACACCTTC
V gene: TRBV6-2/TRBV6-3; D gene: NA; clone size: NA; J gene: TRBJ2-1; CDR3 protein: CASSKTDSHSYNEQFF; CDR3 DNA: TGTGCCAGCAGTAAGACTGACAGCCACTCCTACAATGAGCAGTTCTTC
V gene: TRBV28; D gene: NA; clone size: NA; J gene: TRBJ2-7; CDR3 protein: CASGHNYEQYF; CDR3 DNA: TGTGCCAGCGGGCACAACTACGAGCAGTACTTC
V gene: TRBV28; D gene: TRBD1; clone size: few; J gene: TRBJ1-2; CDR3 protein: CASSIGTDYGYTF; CDR3 DNA: TGTGCCAGCAGTATCGGGACAGACTATGGCTACACCTTC
V gene: TRBV10-1; D gene: TRBD1; clone size: few; J gene: TRBJ1-1; CDR3 protein: CASSERQGAEAFF; CDR3 DNA: TGCGCCAGCAGTGAGCGACAGGGTGCTGAAGCTTTCTTT
V gene: TRBV6-4; D gene: TRBD2; clone size: NA; J gene: TRBJ2-1; CDR3 protein: CASRRGTSGIYEQFF; CDR3 DNA: TGTGCCAGCAGGAGGGGGACTAGCGGGATCTATGAGCAGTTCTTC
V gene: TRBV4-3; D gene: TRBD2; clone size: few; J gene: TRBJ2-7; CDR3 protein: CASSQDDSGSSYEQYF; CDR3 DNA: TGCGCCAGCAGCCAAGATGATAGCGGGAGCTCCTACGAGCAGTACTTC
V gene: TRBV5-5; D gene: TRBD1; clone size: NA; J gene: TRBJ1-4; CDR3 protein: CASSFEQGDEKLFF; CDR3 DNA: TGTGCCAGCAGCTTCGAACAGGGGGATGAAAAACTGTTTTTT
V gene: TRBV6-5; D gene: NA; clone size: few; J gene: TRBJ1-2; CDR3 protein: CASMGRALWSYGYTF; CDR3 DNA: TGTGCCAGCATGGGCAGGGCTTTGTGGAGCTATGGCTACACCTTC
V gene: TRBV4-1; D gene: NA; clone size: NA; J gene: TRBJ2-2; CDR3 protein: CASSHPGSRPGELFF; CDR3 DNA: TGCGCCAGCAGCCATCCGGGGTCACGTCCCGGGGAGCTGTTTTTT
V gene: TRBV30; D gene: NA; clone size: NA; J gene: TRBJ2-6; CDR3 protein: CAWSLRSGANVLTF; CDR3 DNA: TGTGCCTGGAGTCTGCGCTCTGGGGCCAACGTCCTGACTTTC
V gene: TRBV12-3/TRBV12-4; D gene: NA; clone size: once; J gene: TRBJ1-4; CDR3 protein: CASTVGGEKKLFF; CDR3 DNA: TGTGCCAGCACCGTGGGAGGGGAAAAAAAACTGTTTTTT